Listed below are T cell receptor beta chains from one sample, sequenced in a study of T-cell reconstitution after alpha-beta-depleted transplantation in children. Using its own MiXCR run on the PCR reads, TCRdb lists one record per CDR3 protein. Of approximately 300,000 distinct CDR3 sequences in the sample, approximately 10% were seen once. The starting material was peripheral blood, obtained 180 days after TCRalphabeta/CD19-depleted stem cell transplant. These receptors originate from a male patient aged 2 to 10 who had a stem cell transplant for chronic granulomatous disease, so the T cells may come from the graft donor. Both conserved end residues are part of each CDR3. The order of the fields is CDR3 DNA, CDR3 protein, V gene, D gene, J gene, clone size. D genes are given only for firm matches. Some rows mark clone size as missing; the rest say once, few, many or name a class of expanded clone.

DNA: TGTGCCAGCGCGGTGAGCCCAGCAGACTACGAGCAGTACTTC
CDR3: CASAVSPADYEQYF
V: TRBV25-1
D: -
J: TRBJ2-7
size: many

DNA: TGCAGTGCTAGACCGACAGGGGTCGGGACCGGGGAGCTGTTTTTT
CDR3: CSARPTGVGTGELFF
V: TRBV20-1
D: TRBD1
J: TRBJ2-2
size: many

DNA: TGCGCCAGCGGACAGGGATTCGGCGGTGAAAAACTGTTTTTT
CDR3: CASGQGFGGEKLFF
V: TRBV5-1
D: TRBD1
J: TRBJ1-4
size: many

DNA: TGTGCCAGCAGTTTACAAGGGGGAAACAATGAGCAGTTCTTC
CDR3: CASSLQGGNNEQFF
V: TRBV12-3/TRBV12-4
D: -
J: TRBJ2-1
size: many

DNA: TGTGCCAGCACTTCCAGCTGGGGAATTGGGCCCCAGCATTTT
CDR3: CASTSSWGIGPQHF
V: TRBV28
D: -
J: TRBJ1-5
size: many

DNA: TGCAGTGCTAGGACTAGCTGGAAAAACATTCAGTACTTC
CDR3: CSARTSWKNIQYF
V: TRBV20-1
D: TRBD2
J: TRBJ2-4
size: many

DNA: TGTGCCAGCAGGGGTTGGGTGAGAACAGGGAACACTGAAGCTTTCTTT
CDR3: CASRGWVRTGNTEAFF
V: TRBV2
D: -
J: TRBJ1-1
size: few

DNA: TGCAGTGCTTCTTCCTATACGGCCAAAAACATTCAGTACTTC
CDR3: CSASSYTAKNIQYF
V: TRBV20-1
D: -
J: TRBJ2-4
size: many

DNA: TGTGCCAGCAGCTTAGCCCCTGGGAGGGGCCTCAAGGAGACCCAGTACTTC
CDR3: CASSLAPGRGLKETQYF
V: TRBV7-8
D: TRBD2
J: TRBJ2-5
size: many

DNA: TGCAGCGCCGAAGAGGCAGCGGTGAACACTGAAGCTTTCTTT
CDR3: CSAEEAAVNTEAFF
V: TRBV29-1
D: -
J: TRBJ1-1
size: many

DNA: TGTGCCAGCAGCCAAGATGTGACAGAAGTTCCAGATACGCAGTATTTT
CDR3: CASSQDVTEVPDTQYF
V: TRBV3-1
D: -
J: TRBJ2-3
size: many

DNA: TGTGCCAGCAGCCTAGGGGGACAGAGATGGACTCCCAACTATGGCTACACCTTC
CDR3: CASSLGGQRWTPNYGYTF
V: TRBV12-3/TRBV12-4
D: TRBD1
J: TRBJ1-2
size: many

DNA: TGTGCCAGCTCACGCGGACTAGCGTCCTTCACTCGGGACAATGAGCAGTTCTTC
CDR3: CASSRGLASFTRDNEQFF
V: TRBV18
D: TRBD2
J: TRBJ2-1
size: many

DNA: TGCAGTGCTAGAGATCGCTTGGGGGGATCGGGGGCCAACGTCCTGACTTTC
CDR3: CSARDRLGGSGANVLTF
V: TRBV20-1
D: -
J: TRBJ2-6
size: many

DNA: TGCGCCAGCAGCTTGACACCATTGGGCGGCCGTAACACCGGGGAGCTGTTTTTT
CDR3: CASSLTPLGGRNTGELFF
V: TRBV5-1
D: -
J: TRBJ2-2
size: many

DNA: TGTGCCTGGAGTGTAAACCAGTACGACGAGCAGTACTTC
CDR3: CAWSVNQYDEQYF
V: TRBV30
D: -
J: TRBJ2-7
size: few

DNA: TGTGCCAGCAGTCCACGACAGGGGGAAACCGGGGAGCTGTTTTTT
CDR3: CASSPRQGETGELFF
V: TRBV12-3/TRBV12-4
D: TRBD1
J: TRBJ2-2
size: many

DNA: TGTGCTAGCAGCCTTAACGGGGGGCGGTCAGATACGCAGTATTTT
CDR3: CASSLNGGRSDTQYF
V: TRBV7-8
D: -
J: TRBJ2-3
size: -

DNA: TGTGCCAGCAGTAAGGGGCACTGGTCCGCAAACAATGAGCAGTTCTTC
CDR3: CASSKGHWSANNEQFF
V: TRBV12-3/TRBV12-4
D: -
J: TRBJ2-1
size: few

DNA: TGTGCCAGCAGCTTTACAGGGGTTGCGGGAGAGACCCAGTACTTC
CDR3: CASSFTGVAGETQYF
V: TRBV5-6
D: TRBD1
J: TRBJ2-5
size: many

DNA: TGTGCCAGAAGTTCATCTTTTCCCGACGAGCAGTACTTC
CDR3: CARSSSFPDEQYF
V: TRBV12-3/TRBV12-4
D: -
J: TRBJ2-7
size: few

DNA: TGTGCCAGCAGTTTAAGACCGGGACAGGACTTTTACAATGAGCAGTTCTTC
CDR3: CASSLRPGQDFYNEQFF
V: TRBV6-5
D: TRBD1
J: TRBJ2-1
size: many

DNA: TGCAGTGCTAGAGATTATCCCGGGAGGGCCTGTGAGACCCAGTACTTC
CDR3: CSARDYPGRACETQYF
V: TRBV20-1
D: TRBD2
J: TRBJ2-5
size: many

DNA: TGTGCCAGCTCGCCGACTAGCGGGATTACTGGTGAGCAGTTCTTC
CDR3: CASSPTSGITGEQFF
V: TRBV18
D: TRBD2
J: TRBJ2-1
size: -

DNA: TGCAGTGCTAGAGGGTTAGGGACAGTCTCCTACAATGAGCAGTTCTTC
CDR3: CSARGLGTVSYNEQFF
V: TRBV20-1
D: TRBD1
J: TRBJ2-1
size: many

DNA: TGTGCCAGCTCACGGACCGGCAGTGCCTCTGGAAACACCATATATTTT
CDR3: CASSRTGSASGNTIYF
V: TRBV18
D: -
J: TRBJ1-3
size: few

DNA: TGTGCCAGCAGTTTATGGACCGGGACAGGTGGAAACACCATATATTTT
CDR3: CASSLWTGTGGNTIYF
V: TRBV28
D: TRBD1
J: TRBJ1-3
size: many

DNA: TGTGCCAGCAGTACACTAGCGGGGGCAGCTAGGGGTGAGCAGTTCTTC
CDR3: CASSTLAGAARGEQFF
V: TRBV27
D: TRBD2
J: TRBJ2-1
size: many

DNA: TGTGCCTGGAGTAGATTAGCGGATTACAATGAGCAGTTCTTC
CDR3: CAWSRLADYNEQFF
V: TRBV30
D: -
J: TRBJ2-1
size: many

DNA: TGTGCCAGCAGCGAAGGGACAGGGGGCTATGGCTACACCTTC
CDR3: CASSEGTGGYGYTF
V: TRBV3-1
D: TRBD1
J: TRBJ1-2
size: many

DNA: TGTGCCAGCAGCCCGAGACAGGCTCCGGGGGAGCAGTACTTC
CDR3: CASSPRQAPGEQYF
V: TRBV7-2
D: -
J: TRBJ2-7
size: -

DNA: TGCGCCAGCAGTGTACTAGCGGGAGGCTCCTACAATGAGCAGTTCTTC
CDR3: CASSVLAGGSYNEQFF
V: TRBV10-1
D: TRBD2
J: TRBJ2-1
size: many

DNA: TGTGCCAGCAGCCCAGACGGGGCTAGCGGGAGTCAAAACATTCAGTACTTC
CDR3: CASSPDGASGSQNIQYF
V: TRBV7-8
D: TRBD2
J: TRBJ2-4
size: many

DNA: TGTGCCAGCAGTGAAGTGTCCGGGTCAGGGGGGAACACAGATACGCAGTATTTT
CDR3: CASSEVSGSGGNTDTQYF
V: TRBV6-1
D: -
J: TRBJ2-3
size: many

DNA: TGTGCCAGCAGTTTATGGGCAGGGGGCGTCAATCAGCCCCAGCATTTT
CDR3: CASSLWAGGVNQPQHF
V: TRBV28
D: TRBD1
J: TRBJ1-5
size: many

DNA: TGTGCCAGCAGCAACCACTTTAAACGGAAGAACTACGAGCAGTACTTC
CDR3: CASSNHFKRKNYEQYF
V: TRBV21-1
D: -
J: TRBJ2-7
size: few

DNA: TGTGCCATCAGTGAGAGGATCTACGAGCAGTACTTC
CDR3: CAISERIYEQYF
V: TRBV10-3
D: -
J: TRBJ2-7
size: many

DNA: TGTGCCAGCAGCTTATCATCGGGGGGCCCTTCTGGGGCCAACGTCCTGACTTTC
CDR3: CASSLSSGGPSGANVLTF
V: TRBV6-2/TRBV6-3
D: -
J: TRBJ2-6
size: many

DNA: TGTGCCAGCAGCCAAGCGGGCCTTGAAGCTTTCTTT
CDR3: CASSQAGLEAFF
V: TRBV3-1
D: -
J: TRBJ1-1
size: many

DNA: TGTGCCAGCAGCTTAGGAACAGTAACTAGCTCCTACGAGCAGTACTTC
CDR3: CASSLGTVTSSYEQYF
V: TRBV7-2
D: -
J: TRBJ2-7
size: few

DNA: TGTGCCAGCAGTTCTGGGACAGGGAGCACAGATACGCAGTATTTT
CDR3: CASSSGTGSTDTQYF
V: TRBV12-3/TRBV12-4
D: TRBD1
J: TRBJ2-3
size: many

DNA: TGCGCCAGCACCGGGGGCATTGAAGCTTTCTTT
CDR3: CASTGGIEAFF
V: TRBV10-2
D: -
J: TRBJ1-1
size: many

DNA: TGTGCCATCAGTGAGGGGGGGGATACGCAGTATTTT
CDR3: CAISEGGDTQYF
V: TRBV10-3
D: -
J: TRBJ2-3
size: many

DNA: TGTGCCAGCAGTTCGAATAGTCAGCCCCAGCATTTT
CDR3: CASSSNSQPQHF
V: TRBV12-3/TRBV12-4
D: -
J: TRBJ1-5
size: few

DNA: TGTGCCAGCAGCCAGGGGTACTCTGGAAACACCATATATTTT
CDR3: CASSQGYSGNTIYF
V: TRBV3-1
D: -
J: TRBJ1-3
size: many

DNA: TGCAGTGCTCCCCCCCTAGCGGGAACCTACAATGAGCAGTTCTTC
CDR3: CSAPPLAGTYNEQFF
V: TRBV20-1
D: TRBD2
J: TRBJ2-1
size: many

DNA: TGTGCCAGCAGTTTTCTAGCGGGGGGCAATGAGCAGTTCTTC
CDR3: CASSFLAGGNEQFF
V: TRBV27
D: TRBD2
J: TRBJ2-1
size: -

DNA: TGCAGTGCTAGAGGCGGGACTAGCGGGAGCTACGAGCAGTACTTC
CDR3: CSARGGTSGSYEQYF
V: TRBV20-1
D: TRBD2
J: TRBJ2-7
size: many

DNA: TGTGCCAGTAGACTGGGGGGAGGTAATGAGCAGTTCTTC
CDR3: CASRLGGGNEQFF
V: TRBV19
D: -
J: TRBJ2-1
size: many

DNA: TGTGCCAGCGCTCAAAGATACGAGCAGTACTTC
CDR3: CASAQRYEQYF
V: TRBV28
D: -
J: TRBJ2-7
size: -

DNA: TGTGCCAGCAGTTTGGCACTTGGTAGCCACAATGAGCAGTTCTTC
CDR3: CASSLALGSHNEQFF
V: TRBV12-3/TRBV12-4
D: -
J: TRBJ2-1
size: many

DNA: TGTGCCAGCAGCTTAGTCCGACCTCGGACAGGGGGTTCCGGGGAGCTGTTTTTT
CDR3: CASSLVRPRTGGSGELFF
V: TRBV11-2
D: TRBD1
J: TRBJ2-2
size: many

DNA: TGCGCCAGCAGCCACGGACTCTACAATGAGCAGTTCTTC
CDR3: CASSHGLYNEQFF
V: TRBV4-1
D: -
J: TRBJ2-1
size: many